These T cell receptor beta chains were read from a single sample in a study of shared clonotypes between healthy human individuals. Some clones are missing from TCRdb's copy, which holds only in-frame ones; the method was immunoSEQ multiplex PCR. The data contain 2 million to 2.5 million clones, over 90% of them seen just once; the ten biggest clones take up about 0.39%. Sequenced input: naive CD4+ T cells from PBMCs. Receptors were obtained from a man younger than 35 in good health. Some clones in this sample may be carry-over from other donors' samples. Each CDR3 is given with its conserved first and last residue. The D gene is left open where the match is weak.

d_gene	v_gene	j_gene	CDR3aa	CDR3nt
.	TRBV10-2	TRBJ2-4	CASSDWTDIAKNIQYF	TGCGCCAGCAGTGATTGGACGGACATAGCCAAAAACATTCAGTACTTC
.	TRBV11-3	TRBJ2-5	CASSLDRSSIQETQYF	TGTGCCAGCAGCTTAGATCGATCGAGCATCCAAGAGACCCAGTACTTC
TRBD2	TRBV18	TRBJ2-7	CASSPPGLAGGPGSYEQYF	TGTGCCAGCTCACCACCCGGACTAGCGGGAGGCCCGGGTTCCTACGAGCAGTACTTC
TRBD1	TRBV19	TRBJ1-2	CASYAGTGNLPGYGYTF	TGTGCCAGTTACGCCGGGACAGGGAATCTACCGGGGTATGGCTACACCTTC
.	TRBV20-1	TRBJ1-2	CSARSNYGYTF	TGCAGTGCTAGGAGTAACTATGGCTACACCTTC
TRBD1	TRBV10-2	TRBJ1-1	CASSGQGIGAFF	TGCGCCAGCAGCGGACAGGGGATCGGTGCTTTCTTT
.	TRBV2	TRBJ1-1	CASTGAAVMNTEAFF	TGTGCCAGCACCGGGGCTGCGGTCATGAACACTGAAGCTTTCTTT
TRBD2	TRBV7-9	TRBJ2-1	CASSSPPGGLAGGNEQFF	TGTGCCAGCAGCTCCCCCCCGGGCGGACTAGCGGGAGGGAATGAGCAGTTCTTC
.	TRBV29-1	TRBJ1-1	CSVGQRMNTEAFF	TGCAGCGTTGGACAGAGAATGAACACTGAAGCTTTCTTT
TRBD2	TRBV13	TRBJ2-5	CASSLLLAGGEETQYF	TGTGCCAGCAGCCTCCTCTTAGCGGGAGGGGAGGAGACCCAGTACTTC
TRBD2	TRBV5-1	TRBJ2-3	CASSLGGSPDTQYF	TGCGCCAGCAGCTTGGGCGGGAGCCCAGATACGCAGTATTTT